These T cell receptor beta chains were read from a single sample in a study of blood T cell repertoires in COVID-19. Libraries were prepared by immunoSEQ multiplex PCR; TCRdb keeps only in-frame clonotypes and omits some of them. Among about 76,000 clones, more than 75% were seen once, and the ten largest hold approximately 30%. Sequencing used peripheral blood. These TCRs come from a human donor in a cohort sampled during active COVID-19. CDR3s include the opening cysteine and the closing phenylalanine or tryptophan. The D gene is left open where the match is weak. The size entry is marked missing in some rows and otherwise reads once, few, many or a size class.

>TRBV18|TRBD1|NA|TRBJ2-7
CASSPLGQGVSEQYF
TGTGCCAGCTCACCTCTGGGACAGGGGGTCTCCGAGCAGTACTTC
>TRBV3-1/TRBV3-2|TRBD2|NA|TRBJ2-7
CASSLSSGSSYEQYF
TGTGCCAGCAGCCTCAGCAGCGGGAGCTCCTACGAGCAGTACTTC
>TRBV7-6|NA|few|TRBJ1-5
CASSLSGASNQPQHF
TGTGCCAGCAGCTTATCAGGGGCTAGCAATCAGCCCCAGCATTTT
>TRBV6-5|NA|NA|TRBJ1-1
CASSLHDRLNTEAFF
TGTGCCAGCAGTCTTCACGACAGGCTGAACACTGAAGCTTTCTTT
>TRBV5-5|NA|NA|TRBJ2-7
CASSRSYEQYF
TGTGCCAGCAGCCGCTCCTACGAGCAGTACTTC
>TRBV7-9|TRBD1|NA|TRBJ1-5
CASSSKQGPHQPQHF
TGTGCCAGCAGCTCTAAACAGGGGCCTCATCAGCCCCAGCATTTT
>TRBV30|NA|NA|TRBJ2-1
CAWSTGGFNEQFF
TGTGCCTGGAGTACTGGAGGGTTTAATGAGCAGTTCTTC
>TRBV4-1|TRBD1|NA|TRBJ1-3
CASSQGPTGVTGNTIYF
TGCGCCAGCAGCCAAGGGCCAACAGGGGTAACTGGAAACACCATATATTTT
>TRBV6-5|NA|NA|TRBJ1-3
CASSSIQGGDTIYF
TGTGCCAGCAGTTCTATTCAGGGAGGGGACACCATATATTTT
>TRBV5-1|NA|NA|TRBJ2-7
CASSYPMRGTLNYEQYF
TGCGCCAGCAGCTACCCAATGCGGGGAACCTTAAACTACGAGCAGTACTTC
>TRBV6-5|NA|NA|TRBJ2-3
CASSGSDTQYF
TGTGCCAGCAGCGGTTCGGATACGCAGTATTTT
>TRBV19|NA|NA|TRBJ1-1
CASSIGRFEAFF
TGTGCCAGTAGTATAGGGCGGTTTGAAGCTTTCTTT
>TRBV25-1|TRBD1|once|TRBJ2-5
CASSEGRTGRLETQYF
TGTGCCAGCAGTGAAGGGAGGACAGGGAGGTTGGAGACCCAGTACTTC
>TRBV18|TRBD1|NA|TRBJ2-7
CASSSRDRGWYEQYF
TGTGCCAGCTCGTCCCGGGACAGGGGTTGGTACGAGCAGTACTTC
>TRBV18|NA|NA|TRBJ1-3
CASSPGNSGNTIYF
TGTGCCAGCTCGCCCGGGAACTCTGGAAACACCATATATTTT
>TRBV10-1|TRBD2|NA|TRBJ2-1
CASSELAGAYNEQFF
TGCGCCAGCAGTGAGCTAGCGGGGGCCTACAATGAGCAGTTCTTC
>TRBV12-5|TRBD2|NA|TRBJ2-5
CASGSGEGLAFQETQYF
TGTGCTAGTGGTTCCGGCGAAGGACTAGCCTTCCAAGAGACCCAGTACTTC
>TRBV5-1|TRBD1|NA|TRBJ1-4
CASSAYGTGVIEKLFF
TGCGCCAGCAGCGCTTACGGGACAGGGGTGATAGAAAAACTGTTTTTT
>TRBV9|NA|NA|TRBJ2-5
CASSVDGSRETQYF
TGTGCCAGCAGCGTAGACGGGTCGAGGGAGACCCAGTACTTC
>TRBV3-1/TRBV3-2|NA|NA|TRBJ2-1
CASSQVGGANNEQFF
TGTGCCAGCAGCCAAGTAGGGGGGGCCAACAATGAGCAGTTCTTC
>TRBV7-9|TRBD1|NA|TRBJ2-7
CASSRSGTVTYEQYF
TGTGCCAGCAGCAGATCCGGGACAGTCACCTACGAGCAGTACTTC
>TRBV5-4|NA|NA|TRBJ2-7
CASRPPGEVSEQYF
TGTGCCAGCAGGCCCCCGGGGGAGGTGAGCGAGCAGTACTTC
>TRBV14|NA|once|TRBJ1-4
CASSQINREEKLFF
TGTGCCAGCAGCCAAATAAACAGGGAAGAAAAACTGTTTTTT
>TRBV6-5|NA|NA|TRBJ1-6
CASSSVSYNSPLHF
TGTGCCAGCAGTTCAGTGTCCTATAATTCACCCCTCCACTTT
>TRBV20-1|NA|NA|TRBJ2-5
CSAAPQETQYF
TGCAGTGCAGCTCCCCAAGAGACCCAGTACTTC
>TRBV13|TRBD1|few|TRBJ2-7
CASRSAGQGFYEQYF
TGTGCCAGCAGGTCAGCGGGACAGGGTTTCTACGAGCAGTACTTC
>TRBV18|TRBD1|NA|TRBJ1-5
CASSVLQGSNQPQHF
TGTGCCAGCTCAGTCTTACAGGGGAGCAATCAGCCCCAGCATTTT
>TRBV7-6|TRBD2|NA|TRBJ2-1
CASSSLAGGPRNEQFF
TGTGCCAGCAGCTCCTTAGCGGGGGGGCCCCGGAATGAGCAGTTCTTC
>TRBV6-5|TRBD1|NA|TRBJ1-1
CASSSGTGTTEAFF
TGTGCCAGCAGTTCCGGGACAGGGACCACTGAAGCTTTCTTT
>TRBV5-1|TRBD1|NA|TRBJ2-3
CASSSRGQITDTQYF
TGCGCCAGCAGCTCCAGGGGGCAGATCACAGATACGCAGTATTTT
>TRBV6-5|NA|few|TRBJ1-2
CASSLDAGAVYGYTF
TGTGCCAGCAGTCTCGACGCTGGGGCAGTCTATGGCTACACCTTC
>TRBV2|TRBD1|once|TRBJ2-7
CASSEEEGTGFEQYF
TGTGCCAGCAGTGAAGAAGAAGGGACAGGGTTCGAGCAGTACTTC
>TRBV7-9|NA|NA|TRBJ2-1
CASSLGDSPYNEQFF
TGTGCCAGCAGCTTAGGGGACTCGCCGTACAATGAGCAGTTCTTC
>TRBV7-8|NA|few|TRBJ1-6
CASSLDGYRGNSPLHF
TGTGCCAGCAGCCTAGATGGCTATCGGGGAAATTCACCCCTCCACTTT
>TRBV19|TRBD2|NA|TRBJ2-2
CASTPPGLAKSGELFF
TGTGCCAGTACGCCACCGGGACTAGCGAAGTCCGGGGAGCTGTTTTTT
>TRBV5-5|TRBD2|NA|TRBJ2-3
CASSLEGLQADTQYF
TGTGCCAGCAGCTTGGAGGGACTACAAGCAGATACGCAGTATTTT
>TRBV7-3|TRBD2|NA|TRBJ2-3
CASSRGTSGGPQYF
TGTGCCAGCAGCCGAGGGACTAGCGGGGGTCCGCAGTATTTT
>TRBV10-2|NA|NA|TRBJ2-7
CTSLPRQYPYEQYF
TGCACCAGCCTTCCACGACAGTACCCCTACGAGCAGTACTTC
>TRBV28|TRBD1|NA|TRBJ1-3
CASSPSGGRRNTIYF
TGTGCCAGCAGTCCCTCAGGGGGGCGTAGAAACACCATATATTTT
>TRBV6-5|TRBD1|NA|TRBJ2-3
CASSSQGSRADTQYF
TGTGCCAGCAGCTCACAGGGGAGTCGGGCAGATACGCAGTATTTT
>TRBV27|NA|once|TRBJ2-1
CASSLGGRNEQFF
TGTGCCAGCAGTTTAGGGGGGAGAAATGAGCAGTTCTTC
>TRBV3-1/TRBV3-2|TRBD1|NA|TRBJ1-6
CASSQIGQGNSPLHF
TGTGCCAGCAGCCAAATTGGACAGGGAAATTCACCCCTCCACTTT
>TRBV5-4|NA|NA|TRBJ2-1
CASSPAGTAYNEQFF
TGTGCCAGCAGCCCTGCAGGGACTGCATACAATGAGCAGTTCTTC
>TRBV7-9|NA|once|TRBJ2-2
CASSLAVTGFAGELFF
TGTGCCAGCAGCTTAGCTGTAACAGGGTTCGCCGGGGAGCTGTTTTTT
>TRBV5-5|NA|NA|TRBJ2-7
CASSPRGGPYEQYF
TGTGCCAGCAGCCCGAGAGGGGGACCCTACGAGCAGTACTTC
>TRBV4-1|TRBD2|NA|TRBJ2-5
CASSQLGTSAQETQYF
TGCGCCAGCAGCCAATTAGGGACTAGCGCTCAAGAGACCCAGTACTTC
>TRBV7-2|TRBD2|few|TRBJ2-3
CASRSVKERGPGDTQYF
TGTGCCAGCAGATCTGTAAAGGAGCGGGGCCCAGGAGATACGCAGTATTTT
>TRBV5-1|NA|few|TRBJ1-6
CASSLLASTMANSPLHF
TGCGCCAGCAGCCTGTTGGCCTCGACAATGGCTAATTCACCCCTCCACTTT
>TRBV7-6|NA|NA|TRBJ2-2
CASRGARAGGSTGELFF
TGTGCCAGCAGGGGAGCCCGGGCCGGGGGTAGCACCGGGGAGCTGTTTTTT
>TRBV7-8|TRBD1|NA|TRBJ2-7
CASSWGQEAYEQYF
TGTGCCAGCAGCTGGGGACAGGAGGCCTACGAGCAGTACTTC
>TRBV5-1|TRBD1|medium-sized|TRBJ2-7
CASSLETGGPYEQYF
TGCGCCAGCAGCTTGGAAACAGGGGGCCCCTACGAGCAGTACTTC
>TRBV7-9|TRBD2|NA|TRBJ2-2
CASSFRSGLTTVELFF
TGTGCCAGCAGTTTTCGTTCGGGACTAACCACCGTGGAGCTGTTTTTT
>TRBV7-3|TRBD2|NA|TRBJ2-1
CASSLDVSGGAYNEQFF
TGTGCCAGCAGCTTAGATGTTAGCGGGGGGGCTTACAATGAGCAGTTCTTC
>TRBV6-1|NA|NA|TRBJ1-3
CASSDTGSGNTIYF
TGTGCCAGCAGTGATACAGGCTCTGGAAACACCATATATTTT
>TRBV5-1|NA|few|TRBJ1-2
CASSEGGPYGYTF
TGCGCCAGCAGCGAGGGCGGGCCCTATGGCTACACCTTC
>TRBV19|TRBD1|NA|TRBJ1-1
CASSLKYRDSLNTEAFF
TGTGCCAGTAGCCTGAAATACCGGGACAGCTTGAACACTGAAGCTTTCTTT
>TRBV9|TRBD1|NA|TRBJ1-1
CASSAPLGGLGEAFF
TGTGCCAGCAGCGCCCCTCTAGGGGGCTTAGGTGAAGCTTTCTTT
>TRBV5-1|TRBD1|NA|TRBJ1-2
CASSDAHRGNYGYTF
TGCGCCAGCAGCGACGCCCACAGGGGAAACTATGGCTACACCTTC
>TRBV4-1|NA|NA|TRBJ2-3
CASSQLLAGLYTDTQYF
TGCGCCAGCAGCCAATTACTCGCGGGGCTATACACAGATACGCAGTATTTT
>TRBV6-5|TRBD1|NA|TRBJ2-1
CASRTGTGANTEQFF
TGTGCCAGCAGGACCGGGACAGGGGCAAACACTGAGCAGTTCTTC